This TCR beta chain comes out of a study of identical twins. This CDR3 has 15 amino acids. Looked up from germline, CDR1 is SGHRS and CDR2 is YFSETQ. Donors were all healthy Caucasians. With template switching, a universal primer site was added, and the cDNA carried unique molecular identifiers. One entry per CDR3 protein, called by TCRdb with MiXCR from the 5' RACE reads. The profile shows around 1.7 million distinct CDR3 sequences, roughly 35% of them singletons. About this clonotype itself: Relative to the germline gene, one junction end is altered; a read error may explain this.

The chain recombines TRBV5-1 with TRBJ2-7, with 10 bases that match TRBD2. The receptor comes from a newborn girl in good health. Sequenced material: cord blood. The CDR3 here is CASSFEAGGIYGQYF. CDR3 DNA: TGCGCCAGCAGCTTTGAAGCGGGGGGGATCTACGGGCAGTACTTC.